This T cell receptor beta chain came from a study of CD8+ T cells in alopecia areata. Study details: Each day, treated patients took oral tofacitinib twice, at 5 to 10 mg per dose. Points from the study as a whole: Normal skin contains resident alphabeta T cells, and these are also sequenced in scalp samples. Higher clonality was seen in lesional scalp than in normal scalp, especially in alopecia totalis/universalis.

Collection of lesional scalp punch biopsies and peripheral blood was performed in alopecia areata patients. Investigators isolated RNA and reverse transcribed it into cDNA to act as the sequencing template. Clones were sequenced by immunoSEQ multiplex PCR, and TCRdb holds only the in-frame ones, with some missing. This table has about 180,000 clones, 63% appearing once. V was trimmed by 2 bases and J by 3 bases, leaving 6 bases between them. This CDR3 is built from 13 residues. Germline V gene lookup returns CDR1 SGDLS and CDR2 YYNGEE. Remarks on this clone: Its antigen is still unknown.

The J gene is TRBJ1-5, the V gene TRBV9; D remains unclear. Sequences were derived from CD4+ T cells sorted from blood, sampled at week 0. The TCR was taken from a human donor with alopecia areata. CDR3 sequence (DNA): TGTGCCAGCAGCGTGAGTCACAATCAGCCCCAGCATTTT. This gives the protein CASSVSHNQPQHF.